Shown below are 5 T cell receptor beta chains from a single sample sequenced in a study of T cell changes during pregnancy in multiple sclerosis (dated by TCRdb to between 2017 and 2020). Libraries were constructed by the immunoSEQ multiplex PCR assay. Sourced from immuneACCESS, this table was stored by TCRdb with only in-frame sequences that have V and J called. A share of the clones is absent; for the studies checked, an unresolved V gene accounts for under half, and the remainder has no known explanation. The sample table holds over 45,000 clones, of which 70% to 90% were seen once. The ten largest clones add up to under 2% of the sample. Material: peripheral blood, obtained in the first trimester of pregnancy. The receptors derive from a female donor with multiple sclerosis, enrolled in a pregnancy study.

The genes are TRBV27 and TRBJ1-2, with D hard to call. Between the trimmed V and J ends, which lost 4 bases and 6 bases, there was a span of 12 bases. Germline V gene lookup returns CDR1 MNHEY and CDR2 SMNVEV (reference sequence). There are 13 residues in the CDR3. The chain's CDR3 is CASSSHATHGYTF. The CDR3 DNA reads TGTGCCAGCAGTTCCCACGCTACCCATGGCTACACCTTC.

The V call is TRBV28, the J call TRBJ1-2, with no clear D. Germline lookup yields CDR1 MDHEN and CDR2 SYDVKM. V lost 5 bases, J lost 4 bases, and 8 bases lay in between. The CDR3 length is 12 residues. CDR3 sequence reads: CASSPIGYGYTF. The CDR3 nucleotides are TGTGCCAGCAGTCCCATCGGCTATGGCTACACCTTC.

V gene TRBV29-1 combines with J gene TRBJ2-1; 7 bases agree with TRBD1. With V trimmed by 5 bases and J by 8 bases, 9 bases remained unmatched. Per the germline V gene, CDR1 is SQVTM and CDR2 is ANQGSEA. This CDR3 has 13 residues. For the CDR3, the DNA is TGCAGCGTTACGTGGTACAGGGGCGATGAGCAGTTCTTC. Its translation: CSVTWYRGDEQFF.

The rearrangement uses TRBV19 and TRBJ2-1, with D maybe TRBD1 (5 bases). Deletions cut 3 bases from V and 5 bases from J, with 11 bases between. The germline gives CDR1 LNHDA, CDR2 SQIVND (reference sequence). CDR3 size: 14 residues. The CDR3 nucleotides read TGTGCCAGTAGTATTCCCCCAGGGAACAATGAGCAGTTCTTC. Protein product: CASSIPPGNNEQFF.

The chain is built from TRBV11-2 and TRBJ1-4; D remains unclear. Germline-derived CDR1 and CDR2 are SGHAT and FQNNGV. Trimming pared 2 bases from V and 0 bases from J, leaving 10 bases between. This CDR3 spans 16 amino acids. The CDR3 sequence is CASSLNVAATNEKLFF. The CDR3 DNA follows: TGTGCCAGCAGCTTAAATGTGGCAGCAACTAATGAAAAACTGTTTTTT.